This T cell receptor (beta chain) was captured in a study of blood T cell repertoires in COVID-19 (dated by TCRdb to 2018 to 2020). Broadly, across the study: Samples covering the acute and convalescent phases of COVID-19 were provided by collaborators in the United States, Italy and Spain. The samples were drawn from two sources: the first 160 participants of the ongoing ImmuneRACE study, and 950 to 1,500 subjects contributed by 6 global collaborators. The prospective study material was composed of cDNA or gDNA derived from T cells, B-cell-depleted T cells, or PBMCs. The sample metadata nearly always contained a de-identified subject ID, COVID-19 status, age in years and sex. Where available, HLA class I and class II types were taken from metadata supplied by the sample provider and were not determined by assay-based typing. The repertoires were released in a freely available public database intended as a resource for research on the immune response to SARS-CoV-2. The dataset comprised deeply sampled blood TCRbeta repertoires from subjects exposed to, actively infected with, or recovered from COVID-19.

Summary of the overall study and its limitations: How much clinical and demographic metadata was included differed by source and by participant, and the metadata was provided uncurated.

The collaborating institutions used their own protocols to collect whole blood in K2EDTA tubes. For TCRbeta analysis, collaborators shipped samples as frozen whole blood, isolated PBMCs, or DNA extracted from either of those sample types. In the case of this clone: The clone's antigen remains unknown. No quality values exist for individual bases; no much larger clone is one base distant.

TCRbeta CDR3 regions were amplified from genomic DNA by means of the immunoSEQ Assay, a bias-controlled multiplex PCR. In the authors' own workflow: The number of nucleated cells in each sample was estimated from the amplification of reference gene primers within the assay. To quantify the absolute abundance of each unique TCRbeta CDR3 rearrangement, sequence reads were collapsed and filtered. For each sample, productive Simpson clonality was calculated as the square root of Simpson's diversity index over productive rearrangements. TCRdb retrieved this table from immuneACCESS and kept in-frame rearrangements only. Not all clones are present; in checked studies, unresolved V genes account for under half, and no reason is known for the remainder. Clone size and V and J calls were adopted from that table, with D and trimming inferred from the DNA. The sample table records 200,000 to 300,000 clones; about 73% of these occur just once. The ten largest account for 2.5% to 4% of the sample.

Including the terminal cysteine and phenylalanine, the CDR3 comprises 12 residues. Only the CDR3 DNA stays, 36 bases, in frame from base 1. V lost 3 bases and J lost 5 bases; the stretch between them is 10 bases long. Based on the germline V gene (reference sequence), the CDR1 and CDR2 sequences are DFQATT and SNEGSKA. Specimen: peripheral blood. Recombination connected TRBV20-1 to TRBJ1-1; the D gene assignment is ambiguous. This receptor was identified in a woman older than 75 with acute or convalescent COVID-19. The CDR3 is CSASWGGTEAFF. The sequenced DNA is TGCAGTGCTAGTTGGGGAGGGACTGAAGCTTTCTTT.